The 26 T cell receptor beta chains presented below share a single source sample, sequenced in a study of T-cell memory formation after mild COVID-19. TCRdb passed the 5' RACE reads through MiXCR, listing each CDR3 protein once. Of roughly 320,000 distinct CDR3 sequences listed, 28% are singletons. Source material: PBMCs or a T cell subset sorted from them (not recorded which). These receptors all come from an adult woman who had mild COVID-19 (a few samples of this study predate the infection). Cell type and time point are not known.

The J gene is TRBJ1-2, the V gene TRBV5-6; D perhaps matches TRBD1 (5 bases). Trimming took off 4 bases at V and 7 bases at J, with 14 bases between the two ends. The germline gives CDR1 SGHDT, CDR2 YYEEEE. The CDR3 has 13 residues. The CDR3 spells CASSPRGESGYTF. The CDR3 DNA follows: TGTGCCAGCAGCCCCCGAGGGGAGAGTGGCTACACCTTC.

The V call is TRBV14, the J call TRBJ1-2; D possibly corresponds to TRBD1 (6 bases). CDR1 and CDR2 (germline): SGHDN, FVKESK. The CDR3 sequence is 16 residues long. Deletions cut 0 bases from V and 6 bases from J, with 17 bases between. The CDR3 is CASSQERGIWGHGYTF. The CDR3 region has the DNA TGTGCCAGCAGCCAAGAAAGGGGGATTTGGGGGCATGGCTACACCTTC.

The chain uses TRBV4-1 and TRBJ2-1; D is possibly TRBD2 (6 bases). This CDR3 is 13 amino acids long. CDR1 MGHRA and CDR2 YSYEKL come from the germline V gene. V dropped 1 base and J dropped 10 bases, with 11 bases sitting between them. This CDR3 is CASSQGTKGEQFF. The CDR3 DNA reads TGCGCCAGCAGCCAAGGGACTAAAGGCGAGCAGTTCTTC.

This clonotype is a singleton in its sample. CDR3 loop: CAISEMDRAYEQYF. The CDR3 nucleotides are TGTGCCATCAGTGAAATGGACAGGGCCTACGAGCAGTACTTC. The chain has TRBV10-3 and TRBJ2-7; 8 bases line up with TRBD1. V gave up 3 bases and J gave up 2 bases; unmatched junction bases: 3. Germline V gene lookup returns CDR1 ENHRY and CDR2 SYGVKD. This CDR3 has 14 amino acids.

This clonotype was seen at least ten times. The CDR3 region is CASSLSGGNYEQYF. The CDR3 DNA is TGCGCCAGCAGCTTGAGTGGGGGGAACTACGAGCAGTACTTC. The chain carries TRBV5-1 and TRBJ2-7; a weak D match, TRBD2 (6 bases). Deletions cut 1 base from V and 3 bases from J, with 11 bases between. This CDR3 comprises 14 residues. In germline, CDR1 is SGHRS, CDR2 YFSETQ.

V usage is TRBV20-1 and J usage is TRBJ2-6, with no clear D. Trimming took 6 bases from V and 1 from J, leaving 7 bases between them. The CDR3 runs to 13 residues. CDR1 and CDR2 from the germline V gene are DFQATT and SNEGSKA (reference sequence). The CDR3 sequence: CSALGSGANVLTF. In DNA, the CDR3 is TGCAGTGCGTTGGGGTCTGGGGCCAACGTCCTGACTTTC.

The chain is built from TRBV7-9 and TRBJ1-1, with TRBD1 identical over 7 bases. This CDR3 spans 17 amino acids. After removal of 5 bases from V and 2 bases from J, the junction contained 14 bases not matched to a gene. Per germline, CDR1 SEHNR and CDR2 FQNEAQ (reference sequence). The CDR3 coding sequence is TGTGCCAGCAGCCCGCCGAGATTGGGGACAGCTAACACTGAAGCTTTCTTT. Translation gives CASSPPRLGTANTEAFF.

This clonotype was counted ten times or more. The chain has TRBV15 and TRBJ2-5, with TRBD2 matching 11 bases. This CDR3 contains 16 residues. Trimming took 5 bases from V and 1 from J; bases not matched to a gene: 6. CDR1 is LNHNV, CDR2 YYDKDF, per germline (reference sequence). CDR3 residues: CATSPLAGDFQETQYF. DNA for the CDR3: TGTGCCACCAGCCCACTAGCGGGGGATTTCCAAGAGACCCAGTACTTC.

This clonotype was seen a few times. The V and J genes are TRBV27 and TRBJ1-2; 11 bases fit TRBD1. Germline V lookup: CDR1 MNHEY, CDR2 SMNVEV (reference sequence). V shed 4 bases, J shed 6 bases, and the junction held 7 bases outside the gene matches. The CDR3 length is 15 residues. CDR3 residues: CASSSHGQGANGYTF. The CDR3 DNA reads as TGTGCCAGCAGTTCCCATGGACAGGGGGCGAATGGCTACACCTTC.

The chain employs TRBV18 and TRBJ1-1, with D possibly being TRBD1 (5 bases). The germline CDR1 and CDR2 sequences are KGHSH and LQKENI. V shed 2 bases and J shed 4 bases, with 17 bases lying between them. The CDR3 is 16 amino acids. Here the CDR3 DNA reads TGTGCCAGCTCACCATACGACAGCCGTCACTCCACTGAAGCTTTCTTT. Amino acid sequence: CASSPYDSRHSTEAFF.

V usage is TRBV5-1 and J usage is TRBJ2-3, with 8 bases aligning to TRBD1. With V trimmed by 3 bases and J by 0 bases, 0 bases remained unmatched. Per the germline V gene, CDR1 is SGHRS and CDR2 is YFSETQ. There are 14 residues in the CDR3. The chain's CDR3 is CASSWDRSTDTQYF. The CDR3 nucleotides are TGCGCCAGCAGCTGGGACAGGAGCACAGATACGCAGTATTTT.

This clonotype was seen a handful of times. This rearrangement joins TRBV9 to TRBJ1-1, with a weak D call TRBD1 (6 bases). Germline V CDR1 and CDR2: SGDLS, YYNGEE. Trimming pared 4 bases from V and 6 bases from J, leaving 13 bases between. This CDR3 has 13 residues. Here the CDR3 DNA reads TGTGCCAGCAGCCTAAAGCCAGGGGCTGAAGCTTTCTTT. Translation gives CASSLKPGAEAFF.

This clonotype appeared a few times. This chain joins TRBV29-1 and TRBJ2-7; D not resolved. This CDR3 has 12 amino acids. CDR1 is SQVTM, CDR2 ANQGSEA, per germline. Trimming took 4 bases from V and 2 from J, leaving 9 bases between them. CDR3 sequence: CSVGTDPYEQYF. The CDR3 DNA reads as TGCAGCGTTGGTACAGATCCCTACGAGCAGTACTTC.

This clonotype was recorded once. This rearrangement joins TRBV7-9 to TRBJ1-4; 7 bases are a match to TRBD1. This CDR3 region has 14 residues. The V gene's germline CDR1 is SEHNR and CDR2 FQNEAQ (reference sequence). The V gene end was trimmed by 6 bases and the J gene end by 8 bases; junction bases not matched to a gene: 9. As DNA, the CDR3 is TGTGCCAGCAGAGAGGGGACAGCCGAAGAAAAACTGTTTTTT. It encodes CASREGTAEEKLFF.

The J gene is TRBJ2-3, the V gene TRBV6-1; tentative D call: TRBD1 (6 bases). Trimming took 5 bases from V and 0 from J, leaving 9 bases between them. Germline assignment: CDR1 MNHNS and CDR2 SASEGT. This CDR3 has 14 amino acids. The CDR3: CASSQGFSTDTQYF. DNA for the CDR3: TGTGCCAGCAGTCAGGGGTTTAGCACAGATACGCAGTATTTT.

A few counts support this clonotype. CDR3 DNA sequence: TGTGCCAGCAGTGAACGGCCTTCCTACGAGCAGTACTTC. This encodes CASSERPSYEQYF. V is TRBV2 and J is TRBJ2-7; D is unresolved. V was cut by 2 bases and J by 1 base, with 6 bases left in between. CDR3 length equals 13 residues. Germline assignment: CDR1 SNHLY and CDR2 FYNNEI.

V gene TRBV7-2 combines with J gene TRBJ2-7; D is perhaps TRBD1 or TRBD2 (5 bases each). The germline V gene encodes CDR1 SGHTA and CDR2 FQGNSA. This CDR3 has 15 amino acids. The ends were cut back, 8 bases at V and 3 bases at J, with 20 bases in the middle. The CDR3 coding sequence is TGTGCCAGCGTATCCCCTACCGGGGCCTTCTACGAGCAGTACTTC. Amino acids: CASVSPTGAFYEQYF.

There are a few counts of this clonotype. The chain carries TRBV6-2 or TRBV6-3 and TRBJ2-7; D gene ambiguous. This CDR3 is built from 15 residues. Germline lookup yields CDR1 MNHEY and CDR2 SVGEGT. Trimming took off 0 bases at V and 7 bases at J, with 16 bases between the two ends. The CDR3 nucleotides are TGTGCCAGCAGTTACTCGCGGAGTTCAGGTGAAGAGCAGTACTTC. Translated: CASSYSRSSGEEQYF.

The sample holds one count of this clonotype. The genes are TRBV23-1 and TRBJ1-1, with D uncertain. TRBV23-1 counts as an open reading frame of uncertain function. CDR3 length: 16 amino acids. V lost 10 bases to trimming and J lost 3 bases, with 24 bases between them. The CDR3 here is CAIHSGKIKKDTEAFF. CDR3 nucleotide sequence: TGCGCCATCCATAGTGGGAAGATTAAGAAGGACACTGAAGCTTTCTTT.

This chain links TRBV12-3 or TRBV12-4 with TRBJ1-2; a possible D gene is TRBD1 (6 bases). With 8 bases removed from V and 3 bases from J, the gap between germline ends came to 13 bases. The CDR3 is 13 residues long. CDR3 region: CASGRQVHYGYTF. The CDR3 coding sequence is TGTGCCAGCGGGAGACAGGTTCACTATGGCTACACCTTC.

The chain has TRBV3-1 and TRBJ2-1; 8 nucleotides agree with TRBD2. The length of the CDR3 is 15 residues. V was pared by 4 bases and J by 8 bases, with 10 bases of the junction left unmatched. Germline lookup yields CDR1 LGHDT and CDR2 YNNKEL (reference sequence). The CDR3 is CASSRPGLGTYEQFF. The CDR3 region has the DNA TGTGCCAGCAGCCGCCCGGGACTAGGTACCTATGAGCAGTTCTTC.

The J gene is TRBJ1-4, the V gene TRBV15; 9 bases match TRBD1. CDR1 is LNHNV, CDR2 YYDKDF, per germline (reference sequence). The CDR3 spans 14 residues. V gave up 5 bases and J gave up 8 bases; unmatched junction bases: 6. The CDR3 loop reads CATSEDRGGEKLFF. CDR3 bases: TGTGCCACCAGCGAGGACAGGGGCGGGGAAAAACTGTTTTTT.

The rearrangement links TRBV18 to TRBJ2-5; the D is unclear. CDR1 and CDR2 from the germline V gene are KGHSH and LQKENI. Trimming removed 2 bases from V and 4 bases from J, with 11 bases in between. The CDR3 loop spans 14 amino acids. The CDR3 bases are TGTGCCAGCTCACCAGGAGTCTACCGAGAGACCCAGTACTTC. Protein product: CASSPGVYRETQYF.

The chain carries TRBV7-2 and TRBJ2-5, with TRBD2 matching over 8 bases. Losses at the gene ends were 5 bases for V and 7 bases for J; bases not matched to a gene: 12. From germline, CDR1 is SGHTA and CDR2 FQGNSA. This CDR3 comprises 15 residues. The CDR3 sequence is CASSPTGGVHVTQYF. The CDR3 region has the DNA TGTGCCAGCAGCCCGACGGGGGGGGTCCATGTGACCCAGTACTTC.

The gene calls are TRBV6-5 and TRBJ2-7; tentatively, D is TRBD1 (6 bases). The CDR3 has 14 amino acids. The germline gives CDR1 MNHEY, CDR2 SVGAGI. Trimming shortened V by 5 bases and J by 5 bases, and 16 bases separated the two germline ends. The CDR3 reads CASSPTTGPHEQYF. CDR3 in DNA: TGTGCCAGCAGTCCCACGACAGGTCCACACGAGCAGTACTTC.

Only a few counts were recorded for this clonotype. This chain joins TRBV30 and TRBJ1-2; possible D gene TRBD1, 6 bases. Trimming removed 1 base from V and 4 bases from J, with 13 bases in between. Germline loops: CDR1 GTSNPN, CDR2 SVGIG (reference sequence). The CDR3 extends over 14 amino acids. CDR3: CAWSDGGRGYGYTF. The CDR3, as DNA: TGTGCCTGGAGTGACGGGGGGCGCGGCTATGGCTACACCTTC. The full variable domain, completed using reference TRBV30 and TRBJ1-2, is SQTIHQWPATLVQPVGSPLSLECTVEGTSNPNLYWYRQAAGRGLQLLFYSVGIGQISSEVPQNLSASRPQDRQFILSSKKLLLSDSGFYLCAWSDGGRGYGYTFGSGTRLTVV.